These T cell receptor beta chains were read from a single sample in a study of cytomegalovirus exposure and HLA in healthy donors. Some clones are missing from TCRdb's copy, which holds only in-frame ones; the method was immunoSEQ multiplex PCR. The sample includes 35,000 to 55,000 clones, around 73% of them seen just once. Sequencing was done on a sample of PBMCs. These receptors all stem from a woman in her 30s in good health and CMV-seronegative. The CDR3 runs from the conserved cysteine through the conserved F or W. Each record gives: clone size, J gene, D gene, V gene, CDR3 DNA, CDR3 protein. D genes are given only for firm matches. The size field is filled for only some rows; it gives once, few, many or a size class.

.	TRBJ1-2	.	TRBV10-3	TGTGCCATCAGGGGCATGGGGGCTCAGGACTATGGCTACACCTTC	CAIRGMGAQDYGYTF
.	TRBJ1-2	.	TRBV7-2	TGTGCCAGCACCACTTTGCCCCGAGGCTACACCTTC	CASTTLPRGYTF
.	TRBJ1-5	TRBD1	TRBV2	TGTGCCAGCAGTCCAGAGACAGGGGGTAGGCAGCCCCAGCATTTT	CASSPETGGRQPQHF
.	TRBJ2-3	TRBD2	TRBV7-6	TGTGCCAGCAGCTTAGGGGGGGGGTACCGCACAGATACGCAGTATTTT	CASSLGGGYRTDTQYF
.	TRBJ2-7	TRBD1	TRBV19	TGTGCCAGTAGTCCCCCTGGGACAGGGTCCGACGAGCAGTACTTC	CASSPPGTGSDEQYF
.	TRBJ1-5	TRBD1	TRBV2	TGTGCCAGCAGTGTAACAGGGGGGGCGAGCAATCAGCCCCAGCATTTT	CASSVTGGASNQPQHF
.	TRBJ2-7	.	TRBV27	TGTGCCAGCAGTTCAAGGGACATCTACGAGCAGTACTTC	CASSSRDIYEQYF
.	TRBJ2-7	.	TRBV6-6	TGTGCCAGCAGAATAGCGACGTCCTACGAGCAGTACTTC	CASRIATSYEQYF
.	TRBJ2-5	TRBD2	TRBV30	TGTGCCTGGAGGCTCCGGACTAGCGGGGGAAGCAGAGAGACCCAGTACTTC	CAWRLRTSGGSRETQYF
.	TRBJ2-7	TRBD1	TRBV4-1	TGCGCCAGCAGCCAAGGAAGGGACAGCTCCTACGAGCAGTACTTC	CASSQGRDSSYEQYF
.	TRBJ2-7	.	TRBV7-8	TGTGCCAGCAGCTTACACAGGGTCAACGAGCAGTACTTC	CASSLHRVNEQYF
.	TRBJ2-7	.	TRBV10-3	TGTGCCATCAGTGAAAGCCACGAGCAGTACTTC	CAISESHEQYF
.	TRBJ2-1	.	TRBV7-9	TGTGCCAGCAGCTTAGGTCGAGGGGGCTACAATGAGCAGTTCTTC	CASSLGRGGYNEQFF
few	TRBJ1-5	.	TRBV18	TGTGCCAGCTCACTTCTGGGGGGGCCGGGCAATCAGCCCCAGCATTTT	CASSLLGGPGNQPQHF
.	TRBJ1-1	.	TRBV10-3	TGTGCCATCCGACCACAGGCTGCGAACACTGAAGCTTTCTTT	CAIRPQAANTEAFF
.	TRBJ2-7	.	TRBV6-1	TGTGCCAGCAAATCGACTCGTTTTCGCGAGCAGTACTTC	CASKSTRFREQYF
.	TRBJ2-2	TRBD1	TRBV6-6	TGTGCCAGCAGTTTCGACAGGGGTAACACCGGGGAGCTGTTTTTT	CASSFDRGNTGELFF
.	TRBJ2-7	.	TRBV4-1	TGCGCCAGCAGCCAAGCGGGAGCATACGAGCAGTACTTC	CASSQAGAYEQYF
few	TRBJ2-7	.	TRBV2	TGTGCCAGCAGCGGGAGTCCCTACGAGCAGTACTTC	CASSGSPYEQYF
.	TRBJ1-2	.	TRBV30	TGTGCCTGGAGGTGGGGGCCCTATGGCTACACCTTC	CAWRWGPYGYTF
.	TRBJ2-5	TRBD2	TRBV5-1	TGCGCCAGCAGCTCCCTAGCGGGAGAAGAGACCCAGTACTTC	CASSSLAGEETQYF
.	TRBJ1-1	.	TRBV5-1	TGCGCCAGCAGCCTCTACCAGGGAGGGACTGAAGCTTTCTTT	CASSLYQGGTEAFF
once	TRBJ1-1	.	TRBV29-1	TGCAGCGTTGCCGGTGGGGAGGGCACTGAAGCTTTCTTT	CSVAGGEGTEAFF
few	TRBJ1-5	.	TRBV30	TGTGCCTGGAGTTCCAGCGGCAATCAGCCCCAGCATTTT	CAWSSSGNQPQHF
.	TRBJ2-3	.	TRBV1	TGCACCAGCGGTCATCGACAGGGCACCAGCACAGATACGCAGTATTTT	CTSGHRQGTSTDTQYF
medium-sized	TRBJ1-1	TRBD1	TRBV19	TGTGCCAGTAGAACCGGGACAGCCATGAACACTGAAGCTTTCTTT	CASRTGTAMNTEAFF
.	TRBJ2-3	.	TRBV7-2	TGTGCCAGCAGCTTACAGATCTGGAGCACAGATACGCAGTATTTT	CASSLQIWSTDTQYF
.	TRBJ1-5	.	TRBV2	TGTGCCAGCAGCCCCGAGGGCAATCAGCCCCAGCATTTT	CASSPEGNQPQHF
.	TRBJ2-7	.	TRBV14	TGTGCCAGCTCGTTGGGGGGTTCCTACGAGCAGTACTTC	CASSLGGSYEQYF
.	TRBJ1-2	.	TRBV28	TGTGCCAGCAGCAGGGGTACGGGCCACCATGGCTACACCTTC	CASSRGTGHHGYTF
once	TRBJ2-1	.	TRBV6-5	TGTGCCAGCAGTTACCAGATCACCGTTAATGAGCAGTTCTTC	CASSYQITVNEQFF
.	TRBJ1-5	TRBD1	TRBV30	TGTGCCTGCAGCGCCGGGACAGGGAGTCAGCCCCAGCATTTT	CACSAGTGSQPQHF
.	TRBJ1-2	.	TRBV12-5	TGTGCTAGTGGTTTGGTATGGTCGGAAGGGGCAACTCATTTGTATGGCTACACCTTC	CASGLVWSEGATHLYGYTF
.	TRBJ1-3	.	TRBV5-6	TGTGCCAGCAGCTTCGTTGGAAACACCATATATTTT	CASSFVGNTIYF
few	TRBJ2-3	TRBD1	TRBV5-1	TGCGCCAGCAGCCCAGACAGGGAATTAGATACGCAGTATTTT	CASSPDRELDTQYF
.	TRBJ2-5	.	TRBV9	TGTGCCAGCAGCGTTAGGGGGTCTGTATCGGAGACCCAGTACTTC	CASSVRGSVSETQYF
few	TRBJ1-1	.	TRBV30	TGTGCCTGGGGGAGGGGGAGGGGAGGTCCCACTGAAGCTTTCTTT	CAWGRGRGGPTEAFF
.	TRBJ1-1	.	TRBV6-5	TGTGCCAGCAAAGGAGGGGCGAACACTGAAGCTTTCTTT	CASKGGANTEAFF
.	TRBJ1-1	.	TRBV2	TGTGCCAGCAGTGACGACAGCACTAAATTGAACACTGAAGCTTTCTTT	CASSDDSTKLNTEAFF
.	TRBJ1-3	TRBD1	TRBV5-1	TGCGCCAGCAGCCAGGGACAGGGTGGAAACACCATATATTTT	CASSQGQGGNTIYF
.	TRBJ1-1	TRBD1	TRBV4-2	TGTGCCAGCAGCCTAAGGACAGGGTCCAAGGCTGAAGCTTTCTTT	CASSLRTGSKAEAFF
.	TRBJ1-2	.	TRBV28	TGTGCCAGCAGTTTAGCCCGGGGGGGTTTCGATGGCTACACCTTC	CASSLARGGFDGYTF
.	TRBJ1-2	TRBD1	TRBV13	TGTGCCAGCAGCGAATCCGGGACAGGGGTTGTTGGCTACACCTTC	CASSESGTGVVGYTF
.	TRBJ2-7	TRBD2	TRBV28	TGTGCCAGCAGTCTCCGTGGACTAGCGCTTACCTACGAGCAGTACTTC	CASSLRGLALTYEQYF
.	TRBJ2-7	TRBD2	TRBV4-2	TGTGCCAGCAGCCAATTGGCTAGCGGGAGTTCCTACGAGCAGTACTTC	CASSQLASGSSYEQYF
.	TRBJ1-2	TRBD1	TRBV30	TGTGCCCGGGTGGGGATGACAGGGCCACGCTATGGCTACACCTTC	CARVGMTGPRYGYTF
few	TRBJ2-3	.	TRBV6-1	TGTGCCAGCAGTGAGGCCTTGGGGGCCGGCACAGATACGCAGTATTTT	CASSEALGAGTDTQYF